This TCR beta chain was sequenced for a study of T cells in Graves' hyperthyroidism and ophthalmopathy (dated by TCRdb to between 2019 and 2020). Looking at the study overall: Peripheral blood samples were taken at the time of initial diagnosis, prior to any treatment. To identify TCR V-J signatures that set the groups apart, the researchers used a discovery cohort of about a hundred patients, made up of roughly 40 with Graves' ophthalmopathy and some 58 with stable Graves' hyperthyroidism. Prospective prediction of ophthalmopathy was tested in an independent validation cohort of 18 to 20 hyperthyroidism patients and 15 to 17 patients who later progressed to ophthalmopathy. The 75 to 100 discovery patients were randomly split 7:3 into training and test sets. In roughly six Graves' hyperthyroidism patients, the study also compared T-cell repertoires from thyroid tissue with T-cell repertoires from blood. After sampling, hyperthyroidism patients received methimazole starting at 30 mg daily, and ophthalmopathy patients received high-dose intravenous methylprednisolone. According to the paper, TCR Vbeta CDR3 sequencing was carried out on 135 peripheral blood samples, which came from some 41 ophthalmopathy, around 74 hyperthyroidism and roughly 17 progressor patients.

For this clonotype: Its antigen is unknown. Base qualities are missing; no much larger clone stands one base away.

What the research found in general, with its limitations: In validation, progression to ophthalmopathy was predicted by the model with nearly 71% sensitivity and 72% to 80% specificity, a median of about 6.4 months before onset. A model built on a 13 V-J signature distinguished ophthalmopathy from stable hyperthyroidism, reaching about 88% sensitivity and around 82% specificity in cross-validation and 80%/75% in testing. Blood samples also contained most of the expanded thyroid clonotypes (frequency above 0.001), which suggests that blood repertoires may reflect thyroid immune responses. No statistical method was used to set the sample size in advance, and investigators knew the group allocation.

Clipping removes 4 bases from V and 8 bases from J, with 11 as the unmatched junction base count. Spanning cysteine to phenylalanine, the CDR3 consists of 15 amino acids. Kept here is only the CDR3 DNA, which spans 45 bases and is read in frame from base 1. Reading the germline V gene (reference sequence) gives CDR1 LNHDA and CDR2 SQIVND. Stable Graves' hyperthyroidism was defined as no progression to ophthalmopathy during 18 months of follow-up. Hyperthyroidism patients were newly diagnosed, with disease duration under 2 months, and aged 18 to 65 years. Any patient with an uncontrolled infection, another autoimmune disease, pregnancy or lactation was excluded. Clinical symptoms, serum thyroxine and TRAb, thyroid ultrasound, and orbital computed tomography formed the basis for the diagnoses. PBMCs were separated from roughly 9.6 ml of fresh peripheral blood using Ficoll-Paque density gradient centrifugation. Trizol reagent was used to extract total RNA, and RNA quality was then checked on an Agilent 2100 Bioanalyzer.

Amplification of TCR beta CDR3 regions was carried out from RNA transcripts. The first round of RT-PCR for the TCR CDR3 was performed with the HTBI primer set and the Qiagen OneStep RT-PCR kit. A second multiplex PCR round built the libraries, followed by size selection and purification. Libraries were sequenced paired-end with 100 bp reads on an Illumina HiSeq2000. Processing in the source paper ran as follows. SOAPnuke was used to process the raw data, with reads discarded if the reads contained adapters or uncalled bases, had a mean Phred below 15, or lacked an exact constant-primer or identifier match. High-quality paired reads were merged with COPE v1.2.5, and unique nucleotide sequences were defined as clonotypes. Clonotypes were aligned to IMGT TRBV, TRBD and TRBJ reference segments using MiTCR v1.1. The analysis was restricted to V-J combinations with a frequency above 0.0001, which together covered 99% to 99.2% of the repertoires. A TCS score was defined as the ratio of F50 (clonal expansion) to E x V (chaos), with BLOSUM62-based TCRdist applied between CDR3 peptides within each V-J. Welch's t-statistics and random forest reduced fewer than 550 V-J features to under 15, which were used in a naive Bayes classifier (R e1071). The public sequencing data were trimmed at Q25 with fastp and processed into clonotypes with MiXCR by TCRdb, which kept only in-frame beta chains. Identical CDR3 proteins give one entry, which carries the most common genes and DNA. TCRdb's processing, not the study's, gives the V and J calls here. The sample table lists 340,000 or so distinct CDR3 sequences, about 15% of them with a count of one. The top ten hold approximately 33% of the sample.

Sequencing used blood. Rearrangement joined TRBV19 to TRBJ1-2; the central 9 bases match TRBD1. The clonotype comes from a man aged 30-40 years with Graves' hyperthyroidism. The sequenced DNA is TGTGCCAGTAGTACAACCAGGGACAGGGTTTACGGCTACACCTTC. This is translated as CASSTTRDRVYGYTF.